The 30 T cell receptor beta chains below come from one sample, sequenced in a study of blood T cell repertoires in COVID-19. TCRdb keeps only in-frame clones here, not all; method: immunoSEQ multiplex PCR. The data contain about 52,000 clones, around 82% of them singletons. Sequenced sample: peripheral blood. These receptors all stem from a woman over 75 with COVID-19, enrolled during active disease.

The chain couples TRBV21-1 to TRBJ2-1; the tabulated D call, TRBD2, remains unverified against the DNA. TRBV21-1 is designated a pseudogene. This CDR3 has 18 amino acids. DNA for the CDR3: TGTGCCAGCAGCAAAGGACTAGCGGGGGCCGACTCCTACAATGAGCAGTTCTTC. Translated, it gives CASSKGLAGADSYNEQFF.

CDR3 DNA sequence: TGTGCCAGCACCATCCACGGTAGCTCCTACGAGCAGTACTTC. It encodes CASTIHGSSYEQYF. This sequence joins TRBV28 and TRBJ2-7; no clear D gene. Trimming shortened V by 7 bases and J by 0 bases, and 13 bases separated the two germline ends. Germline V gene lookup returns CDR1 MDHEN and CDR2 SYDVKM. CDR3 length: 14 amino acids. The full variable domain, completed using reference TRBV28 and TRBJ2-7, is DVKVTQSSRYLVKRTGEKVFLECVQDMDHENMFWYRQDPGLGLRLIYFSYDVKMKEKGDIPEGYSVSREKKERFSLILESASTNQTSMYLCASTIHGSSYEQYFGPGTRLTVT.

The V call is TRBV5-1, the J call TRBJ2-7, with 8 bases matching TRBD1. This CDR3 has 13 residues. Germline V gene lookup returns CDR1 SGHRS and CDR2 YFSETQ. After removal of 3 bases from V and 5 bases from J, the junction contained 4 bases not matched to a gene. CDR3 nucleotides: TGCGCCAGCAGCTGGACAGGGTCCCACGAGCAGTACTTC. Translation gives CASSWTGSHEQYF.

The chain uses TRBV5-1 and TRBJ2-3; TRBD2 matches 10 bases. V was pared by 2 bases and J by 3 bases, with 15 bases of the junction left unmatched. Looked up from germline, CDR1 is SGHRS and CDR2 is YFSETQ. This CDR3 comprises 19 residues. CDR3 in DNA: TGCGCCAGCAGCTTACCCACCTCTTCTAGCGGGAGAAGGACAGATACGCAGTATTTT. It codes for CASSLPTSSSGRRTDTQYF.

This chain uses TRBV7-6 with TRBJ2-1; weak D call: TRBD1 (6 bases). This CDR3 comprises 16 residues. The germline V gene has CDR1 SGHVS and CDR2 FNYEAQ. The V end was cut by 5 bases, the J end by 2 bases, with 16 bases between. The CDR3 DNA reads as TGTGCCAGCAGCCCTCAACAGGGTACGGCCTACAATGAGCAGTTCTTC. This translates into CASSPQQGTAYNEQFF.

The chain recombines TRBV19 with TRBJ2-3; the D gene is possibly TRBD1 (5 bases). With 8 bases removed from V and 2 bases from J, the gap between germline ends came to 14 bases. Per germline, CDR1 LNHDA and CDR2 SQIVND (reference sequence). The CDR3 consists of 14 residues. CDR3 in amino acids: CASSLQVFTDTQYF. DNA of the CDR3: TGTGCCAGTTCCTTACAGGTATTCACAGATACGCAGTATTTT.

This chain connects TRBV27 to TRBJ2-1, with D tentatively TRBD2 (6 bases). Germline V lookup: CDR1 MNHEY, CDR2 SMNVEV (reference sequence). The CDR3 has 16 residues. Trimming stripped 2 bases from V and 5 bases from J, with 16 bases between. The CDR3 DNA reads as TGTGCCAGCAGTTTACCCCTCAGACTAGGTCACAATGAGCAGTTCTTC. Residues: CASSLPLRLGHNEQFF.

This clone came up once. J is TRBJ2-1 and V is TRBV9, with 9 bases lining up with TRBD2. Germline CDR1 reads SGDLS; CDR2 reads YYNGEE. This CDR3 is built from 16 residues. With V trimmed by 3 bases and J by 0 bases, 4 bases remained unmatched. The CDR3 here is CASSGSGGTSYNEQFF. DNA for the CDR3: TGTGCCAGCAGCGGTAGCGGGGGCACCTCCTACAATGAGCAGTTCTTC.

This chain uses TRBV27 with TRBJ2-7; 8 positions agree with TRBD2. Trimming took 5 bases from V and 3 from J; bases not matched to a gene: 3. From germline, CDR1 is MNHEY and CDR2 SMNVEV (reference sequence). This CDR3 spans 13 amino acids. CDR3 residues: CASSPGLGYEQYF. The CDR3 region has the DNA TGTGCCAGCAGTCCGGGACTAGGCTACGAGCAGTACTTC.

This clone was counted between two and nine times. The chain employs TRBV30 and TRBJ2-7, with a possible D match to TRBD2 (6 bases). The germline gives CDR1 GTSNPN, CDR2 SVGIG (reference sequence). Trimming shortened V by 3 bases and J by 1 base, and 13 bases separated the two germline ends. The CDR3 has 14 amino acids. The CDR3 loop reads CAWRPGGPSYEQYF. CDR3 nucleotide sequence: TGTGCCTGGAGGCCCGGGGGACCTTCCTACGAGCAGTACTTC.

This chain links TRBV28 with TRBJ2-3, with unresolved D. V was clipped by 3 bases and J by 0 bases, with 10 bases between them. Germline CDR1 reads MDHEN; CDR2 reads SYDVKM. CDR3 length equals 15 residues. The CDR3 spells CASSFPQQSTDTQYF. The CDR3 DNA follows: TGTGCCAGCAGTTTCCCCCAACAGAGCACAGATACGCAGTATTTT.

This chain connects TRBV7-9 to TRBJ1-1; 9 positions agree with TRBD1. Trimming cost V 3 bases and J 7 bases; bases outside gene matches: 9. The CDR3 has 15 residues. From germline, CDR1 is SEHNR and CDR2 FQNEAQ (reference sequence). The CDR3 region has the DNA TGTGCCAGCAGCTTTTTACAGGGGGCAAGGAGTGAAGCTTTCTTT. Amino acids: CASSFLQGARSEAFF.

The chain joins TRBV29-1 to TRBJ2-1; TRBD2 is a possible D gene (6 bases). CDR3 size: 13 residues. CDR1 SQVTM and CDR2 ANQGSEA come from the germline V gene. The V end lost 6 bases, the J end lost 15 bases, and 24 bases lay between the germline ends. The CDR3 nucleotides read TGCAGCGTAAAGTCGTTTTCCGGGAGTGGAACGTTCTTC. This gives the protein CSVKSFSGSGTFF.

The rearrangement joins TRBV3-1 (or the pseudogene TRBV3-2) to TRBJ1-2; D ambiguous. V was shortened by 0 bases and J by 0 bases, with 5 bases between the two germline ends. The CDR3 contains 14 residues. CDR1 is LGHDT, CDR2 YNNKEL, per germline (reference sequence). Here the CDR3 reads CASSQEATNYGYTF. As DNA, the CDR3 is TGTGCCAGCAGCCAAGAGGCCACTAACTATGGCTACACCTTC.

This CDR3 reads CASSMDSDYNEQFF. In nucleotides, the CDR3 is TGTGCCAGCAGTATGGACAGCGACTACAATGAGCAGTTCTTC. This chain uses TRBV28 with TRBJ2-1, with TRBD1 as a possible D gene (6 bases). V lost 5 bases and J 3 bases, leaving 11 bases between the germline ends. CDR1 is MDHEN, CDR2 SYDVKM, per germline. The CDR3 length is 14 residues.

This chain joins TRBV15 and TRBJ2-6; TRBD2 matches at 9 bases. Germline values: CDR1 LNHNV, CDR2 YYDKDF (reference sequence). V was clipped by 5 bases and J by 2 bases; unmatched bases: 4. This CDR3 is 16 amino acids long. CDR3 in amino acids: CATSRGGGAGANVLTF. CDR3 in DNA: TGTGCCACCAGCCGCGGGGGGGGAGCTGGGGCCAACGTCCTGACTTTC.

V and J are TRBV6-5 and TRBJ2-1, with 8 bases identical to TRBD2. The CDR3 has 15 amino acids. Germline V gives CDR1 MNHEY, CDR2 SVGAGI. Trimming took 7 bases from V and 3 from J; bases not matched to a gene: 8. This CDR3 reads CASTLTLADYNEQFF. In DNA form, the CDR3 reads TGTGCCAGCACCCTTACACTAGCGGACTACAATGAGCAGTTCTTC.

The genes are TRBV5-1 and TRBJ2-7; 7 bases line up with TRBD2. Trimming cost V 0 bases and J 4 bases; bases outside gene matches: 13. This CDR3 spans 17 amino acids. CDR1 SGHRS and CDR2 YFSETQ come from the germline V gene. CDR3 protein: CASSLDWLGGSLYEQYF. The CDR3 DNA is TGCGCCAGCAGCTTGGATTGGTTAGGCGGGAGTTTGTACGAGCAGTACTTC.

The CDR3 DNA is TGTGCCTGGAGTCTTAGGACAGCGGTTGGCGAGCAGTACTTC. It specifies CAWSLRTAVGEQYF. The chain couples TRBV30 to TRBJ2-7, with a possible D match to TRBD1 (6 bases). The V end lost 2 bases, the J end lost 6 bases, and 17 bases lay between the germline ends. There are 14 residues in the CDR3. Germline V CDR1 and CDR2: GTSNPN, SVGIG (reference sequence).

V and J are TRBV7-2 and TRBJ1-5; D is possibly TRBD1 (6 bases). The CDR3 length is 14 residues. Germline CDR1 reads SGHTA; CDR2 reads FQGNSA. The V end was cut by 5 bases, the J end by 4 bases, with 12 bases between. The CDR3 is CASSVVQGNQPQHF. CDR3 bases: TGTGCCAGCAGCGTAGTTCAGGGGAATCAGCCCCAGCATTTT.

This rearrangement joins TRBV9 to TRBJ2-1; 8 positions match TRBD2. Germline V gene sequence: CDR1 SGDLS, CDR2 YYNGEE. The CDR3 has 13 residues. The trim removed 4 bases at V and 16 bases at J, leaving 13 bases unmatched. The DNA of the CDR3 is TGTGCCAGCAGCCAGAAAATCCCGGGAGGGGCCTTCTTC. It codes for CASSQKIPGGAFF.

The chain joins TRBV5-1 to TRBJ2-7; 8 nucleotides match TRBD1. Germline V lookup: CDR1 SGHRS, CDR2 YFSETQ. With 0 bases clipped from V and 2 bases from J, the junction kept 7 bases outside the gene matches. This CDR3 is 16 amino acids long. CDR3 nucleotides: TGCGCCAGCAGCTTGGAGACAGGGGTGCCAACCTACGAGCAGTACTTC. Protein product: CASSLETGVPTYEQYF.

The chain is built from TRBV7-2 and TRBJ1-1; TRBD1 aligns across 7 bases. This CDR3 comprises 16 residues. Germline V gene sequence: CDR1 SGHTA, CDR2 FQGNSA. J lost 3 bases, V lost 1 base, and 8 bases had no gene match. The chain's CDR3 is CASSLGFGRGDTEAFF. The CDR3 DNA reads TGTGCCAGCAGCTTAGGTTTCGGCAGGGGGGACACTGAAGCTTTCTTT. Combining the CDR3 with reference TRBV7-2 and TRBJ1-1 gives the whole variable domain GAGVSQSPSNKVTEKGKDVELRCDPISGHTALYWYRQSLGQGLEFLIYFQGNSAPDKSGLPSDRFSAERTGGSVSTLTIQRTQQEDSAVYLCASSLGFGRGDTEAFFGQGTRLTVV.

The CDR3 here is CATRARGSVEQFF. The DNA of the CDR3 is TGTGCCACCAGGGCTAGAGGGTCCGTTGAGCAGTTCTTC. The chain joins TRBV24-1 to TRBJ2-1; perhaps TRBD2 as D (5 bases). Deletions cut 7 bases from V and 9 bases from J, with 15 bases between. CDR3 size: 13 residues. The germline CDR1 and CDR2 sequences are KGHDR and SFDVKD.

This clone was counted once. The rearrangement joins TRBV7-3 to TRBJ1-2; D is possibly TRBD1 (5 bases). There are 16 residues in the CDR3. Trimming removed 2 bases from V and 5 bases from J, with 18 bases in between. Germline V CDR1 and CDR2: SGHTA, FQGTGA. The CDR3 reads CASSLGDRPGPYGYTF. The CDR3 DNA sequence: TGTGCCAGCAGCTTAGGTGACAGACCTGGTCCGTATGGCTACACCTTC. Filled out from reference TRBV7-3 and TRBJ1-2, the complete variable domain reads GAGVSQTPSNKVTEKGKYVELRCDPISGHTALYWYRQSLGQGPEFLIYFQGTGAADDSGLPNDRFFAVRPEGSVSTLKIQRTERGDSAVYLCASSLGDRPGPYGYTFGSGTRLTVV.

This chain joins TRBV29-1 and TRBJ2-7; TRBD1 aligns across 7 bases. CDR3 size: 17 residues. The germline CDR1 and CDR2 sequences are SQVTM and ANQGSEA. V shed 2 bases and J 2 bases; nucleotides not matched to a gene: 15. In DNA, the CDR3 is TGCAGCGTTGAACCCGAAACCAGATTTGACAGGGCCTACGAGCAGTACTTC. This encodes CSVEPETRFDRAYEQYF.

This chain uses TRBV5-1 with TRBJ2-3, with TRBD2 matching 7 bases. The CDR3 is 16 amino acids. Germline lookup yields CDR1 SGHRS and CDR2 YFSETQ. With 0 bases clipped from V and 1 base from J, the junction kept 5 bases outside the gene matches. The CDR3 protein is CASSLVASGGTDTQYF. CDR3 sequence (DNA): TGCGCCAGCAGCTTGGTGGCTAGCGGAGGCACAGATACGCAGTATTTT.

This chain uses TRBV19 with TRBJ2-1; 7 nucleotides match TRBD1. The CDR3 consists of 15 residues. Germline V gene data show CDR1 as LNHDA and CDR2 as SQIVND (reference sequence). Trimming cost V 3 bases and J 6 bases; bases outside gene matches: 8. The CDR3 loop is CASSISNQGVNEQFF. As DNA, the CDR3 is TGTGCCAGTAGTATTTCTAACCAGGGGGTCAATGAGCAGTTCTTC.

In DNA form, the CDR3 reads TGTGCCAGCAGCTTAGGGGGGGGCAACAATCAGCCCCAGCATTTT. As protein: CASSLGGGNNQPQHF. V usage is TRBV7-9 and J usage is TRBJ1-5; D is perhaps TRBD1 (6 bases). CDR1 SEHNR and CDR2 FQNEAQ come from the germline V gene (reference sequence). CDR3 length: 15 amino acids. V lost 1 base, J lost 3 bases, and 10 bases lay in between.

This clone has a handful of counts. The gene calls are TRBV3-1 (or the pseudogene TRBV3-2) and TRBJ2-3, with D tentatively TRBD2 (6 bases). V was clipped by 7 bases and J by 0 bases, with 17 bases between them. The CDR3 consists of 16 residues. Germline V CDR1 and CDR2: LGHDT, YNNKEL (reference sequence). The CDR3 sequence: CASTYHSGPSTDTQYF. Here the CDR3 DNA reads TGTGCCAGCACCTACCATAGCGGCCCTAGCACAGATACGCAGTATTTT.